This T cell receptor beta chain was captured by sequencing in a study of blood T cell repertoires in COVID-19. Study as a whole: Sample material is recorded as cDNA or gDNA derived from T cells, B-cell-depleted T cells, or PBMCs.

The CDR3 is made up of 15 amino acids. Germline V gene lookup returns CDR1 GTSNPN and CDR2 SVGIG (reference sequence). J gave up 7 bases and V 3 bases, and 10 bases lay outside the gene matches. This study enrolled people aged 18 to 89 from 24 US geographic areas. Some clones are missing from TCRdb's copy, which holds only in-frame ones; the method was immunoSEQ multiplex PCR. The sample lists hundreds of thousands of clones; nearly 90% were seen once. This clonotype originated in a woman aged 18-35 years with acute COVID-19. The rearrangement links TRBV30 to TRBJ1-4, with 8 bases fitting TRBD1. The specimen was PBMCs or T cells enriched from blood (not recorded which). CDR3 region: CAWRGQGAVVEKLFF. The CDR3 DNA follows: TGTGCCTGGAGGGGGCAGGGGGCGGTGGTTGAAAAACTGTTTTTT.